This TCR beta chain derives from a study of T cell responses to AZD1222 COVID-19 vaccine. Study results and caveats: Donors were largely white British and mainly female; clonal diversity was possibly underestimated. Spike-specific TCR breadth rose after two AZD1222 doses, and depth rose as well. At baseline, seropositivity was found in only six or seven AZD1222 recipients.

This CDR3 contains 16 residues. Germline V gene sequence: CDR1 LNHDA, CDR2 SQIVND (reference sequence). The ends lost 3 bases at V and 4 bases at J; junction bases unmatched: 8. On this clone itself: Its antigen is unidentified.

Repertoires were generated with immunoSEQ multiplex PCR, while TCRdb's copy carries only in-frame clones and drops some. The data hold about 160,000 clones, with about 90% observed a single time. The chain combines TRBV19 with TRBJ1-1; 10 bases align to TRBD1. The specimen was peripheral blood, collected 28 days after the second AZD1222 dose. The source of this sequence is an adult who received the AZD1222 COVID-19 vaccine. The CDR3 reads CASSMYEGQGSTEAFF. CDR3 coding DNA: TGTGCCAGTAGTATGTACGAGGGACAGGGGAGCACTGAAGCTTTCTTT.